This T cell receptor beta chain came from a study of blood T cell repertoires in COVID-19. Overall study context: Some COVID-19 samples were acute and others convalescent; all came from the United States, Italy and Spain. PBMCs, B-cell-depleted T cells, or T cells provided the cDNA or gDNA that made up the material.

The authors' processing: The assay estimated nucleated cells by amplifying reference gene primers. Sequenced by immunoSEQ multiplex PCR; TCRdb stores in-frame clones only, minus some. V, J and clone size were drawn from that table, and D and trimming were deduced from the DNA. Of under 70,000 clones in the sample, 85% to 90% were seen once. CDR3 length: 11 amino acids. The germline CDR1 and CDR2 sequences are SNHLY and FYNNEI. The V end was cut by 4 bases, the J end by 6 bases, with 4 bases between. This receptor was obtained from a man aged 50 or older with acute or convalescent COVID-19. Specimen: peripheral blood. The rearrangement uses TRBV2 and TRBJ2-4; no reliable D call. The CDR3 DNA reads as TGTGCCAGCAGTGCTTTAAACATTCAGTACTTC. Protein: CASSALNIQYF.